The text below deals with one T cell receptor (beta chain). What it binds is unknown. The data originate from a study of CD8 T cell repertoires and HIV-1 epitope variants. Points from the study as a whole: Beta chains alone show antigen proliferation, not cytokine profile or function.

Germline loops: CDR1 SGHVS, CDR2 FQNEAQ. V was clipped by 5 bases and J by 5 bases; unmatched bases: 10. The CDR3 covers 15 residues. TCRdb's table, derived via immunoSEQ multiplex PCR, lists solely in-frame clones and lacks some. The data contain around 5,900 clones, about 59% of them singletons. The chain recombines TRBV7-8 with TRBJ2-7; 9 nucleotides align to TRBD1. The TCR comes from a male donor with HIV. The sequencing sample was made of cultured CD8+ T cells derived from PBMCs. The DNA of the CDR3 is TGTGCCAGCAGCCGGCTGACAGGGGGTTTCGACGAGCAGTACTTC. Translation: CASSRLTGGFDEQYF.